This paragraph covers one T cell receptor beta chain sequence. Antigen unknown. Other DNA sequences in the same sample also yield this CDR3. These data belong to a study of T cell responses to AZD1222 COVID-19 vaccine. Overall study: The analysis combined second doses at about 4 or about 12 weeks.

Regarding the study as a whole: Donors were largely white British and mainly female; clonal diversity was possibly underestimated. When two AZD1222 doses had been given, Spike-specific TCR breadth and depth rose.

V lost 2 bases, J lost 0 bases, and 11 bases lay in between. The CDR3 runs 15 residues. The germline V gene has CDR1 SGHNT and CDR2 YYREEE (reference sequence). The method was immunoSEQ multiplex PCR; TCRdb's version includes in-frame clones alone and lacks a portion of them. The profile shows about 260,000 clones, over 90% of them singletons. The input for sequencing was peripheral blood, taken on day 0 of AZD1222 vaccination. V gene TRBV5-4 combines with J gene TRBJ1-1, with D perhaps matching TRBD1 (6 bases). The TCR was taken from an adult in good health. CDR3: CASSLGGPMNTEAFF. The CDR3 DNA reads as TGTGCCAGCAGCTTAGGGGGACCCATGAACACTGAAGCTTTCTTT.